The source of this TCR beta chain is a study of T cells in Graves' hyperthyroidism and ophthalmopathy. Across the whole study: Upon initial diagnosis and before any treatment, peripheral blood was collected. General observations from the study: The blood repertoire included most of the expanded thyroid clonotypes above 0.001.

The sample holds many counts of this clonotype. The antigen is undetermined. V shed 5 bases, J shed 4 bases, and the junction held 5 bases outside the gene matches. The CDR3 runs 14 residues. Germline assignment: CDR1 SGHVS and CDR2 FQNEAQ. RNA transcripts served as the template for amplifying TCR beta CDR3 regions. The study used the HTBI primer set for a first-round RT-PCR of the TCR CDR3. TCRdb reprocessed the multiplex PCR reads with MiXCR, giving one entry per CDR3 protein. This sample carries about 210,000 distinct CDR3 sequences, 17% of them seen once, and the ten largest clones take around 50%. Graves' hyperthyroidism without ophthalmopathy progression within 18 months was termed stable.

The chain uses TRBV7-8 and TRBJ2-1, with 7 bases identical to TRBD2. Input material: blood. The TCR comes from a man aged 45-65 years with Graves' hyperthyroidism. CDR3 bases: TGTGCCAGCAGCAGAGCGGGATTTTACAATGAGCAGTTCTTC. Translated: CASSRAGFYNEQFF.